The 27 T cell receptor beta chains below all came from one sample that was sequenced in a study of T cells in Graves' hyperthyroidism and ophthalmopathy. TCR beta CDR3 region amplification was performed from RNA transcripts. The HTBI primer set was used in a first-round RT-PCR of the TCR CDR3. TCRdb recomputed calls from the multiplex PCR reads with MiXCR, one row per CDR3 protein. This sample has almost 500,000 distinct CDR3 sequences, with approximately 23% found just once. Sequencing was done on a sample of blood. The receptors shown here come from an older woman with Graves' ophthalmopathy.

This clonotype was detected many times. The J gene is TRBJ2-1, the V gene TRBV5-5; D not resolved. Germline V gene data show CDR1 as SGHKS and CDR2 as YYEKEE (reference sequence). The CDR3 covers 13 residues. The V end was cut by 0 bases, the J end by 5 bases, with 6 bases between. The CDR3 DNA is TGTGCCAGCAGCTTGGCAACGGACAATGAGCAGTTCTTC. This encodes CASSLATDNEQFF.

The rearrangement links TRBV5-4 to TRBJ2-3; 7 positions agree with TRBD2. Trimming at V came to 1 base and at J to 2 bases, leaving 7 bases not matched to a gene. CDR3 length equals 16 residues. Germline V CDR1 and CDR2: SGHNT, YYREEE (reference sequence). The CDR3 DNA sequence: TGTGCCAGCAGCTTGCAAGCGGGGTCCCCCACAGATACGCAGTATTTT. Residues: CASSLQAGSPTDTQYF. Based on the CDR3 plus reference TRBV5-4 and TRBJ2-3, the full variable domain is ETGVTQSPTHLIKTRGQQVTLRCSSQSGHNTVSWYQQALGQGPQFIFQYYREEENGRGNFPPRFSGLQFPNYSSELNVNALELDDSALYLCASSLQAGSPTDTQYFGPGTRLTVL.

The V call is TRBV28, the J call TRBJ2-5; D perhaps matches TRBD1 (5 bases). CDR3 length: 19 residues. Per the germline V gene, CDR1 is MDHEN and CDR2 is SYDVKM. V lost 4 bases and J 5 bases, leaving 29 bases between the germline ends. This CDR3 is CASSSLLLWAGSARETQYF. CDR3 nucleotides: TGTGCCAGCAGTTCCCTCTTATTATGGGCAGGGTCTGCCAGGGAGACCCAGTACTTC.

The chain joins TRBV10-2 to TRBJ1-2; 8 bases map to TRBD1. Trimming removed 4 bases from V and 4 bases from J; junction bases left unmatched: 8. The CDR3 length is 15 residues. Germline lookup yields CDR1 WSHSY and CDR2 SAAADI. In DNA, the CDR3 is TGCGCCAGCAGTGCCCCAGACAGGGGCGCCTATGGCTACACCTTC. This sequence encodes CASSAPDRGAYGYTF.

This clonotype was seen a few times. The chain joins TRBV5-1 to TRBJ2-1, with 7 bases that match TRBD2. V trimming: 2 bases; J trimming: 12 bases; junction bases outside the gene matches: 8. The germline V gene has CDR1 SGHRS and CDR2 YFSETQ. CDR3 length equals 13 residues. CDR3 region: CASSLISGPGQFF. The CDR3 nucleotides are TGCGCCAGCAGCTTAATTAGCGGGCCAGGGCAGTTCTTC.

V gene TRBV5-6 combines with J gene TRBJ2-1, with 7 bases lining up with TRBD2. V lost 5 bases to trimming and J lost 9 bases; unmatched junction nucleotides: 17. The germline V gene has CDR1 SGHDT and CDR2 YYEEEE. This CDR3 has 16 amino acids. Written as DNA, the CDR3 is TGTGCCAGCAGTAGGTTGGGGGAGGGCCGGGCGATTGAGCAGTTCTTC. Amino acids: CASSRLGEGRAIEQFF.

This chain links TRBV7-3 with TRBJ2-1; 9 bases map to TRBD1. CDR1 is SGHTA, CDR2 FQGTGA, per germline. The V and J ends lost 4 bases and 10 bases, in that order; junction bases with no gene match: 5. The CDR3 contains 13 residues. CDR3 region: CASSSHRGQEQFF. Written as DNA, the CDR3 is TGTGCCAGCAGCTCCCACAGGGGGCAGGAGCAGTTCTTC.

At least ten counts were recorded for this clonotype. The V and J genes are TRBV20-1 and TRBJ2-1; 9 bases are a match to TRBD2. There are 16 residues in the CDR3. The germline gives CDR1 DFQATT, CDR2 SNEGSKA (reference sequence). V lost 5 bases and J lost 2; bases outside the gene matches: 10. CDR3 residues: CSAAKVGGRAYNEQFF. The CDR3 DNA sequence: TGCAGTGCTGCCAAGGTCGGCGGGAGGGCCTACAATGAGCAGTTCTTC.

The chain couples TRBV7-3 to TRBJ1-1; maybe TRBD1 (6 bases). The CDR3 extends over 15 amino acids. The germline V gene has CDR1 SGHTA and CDR2 FQGTGA. Deletions cut 3 bases from V and 1 base from J, with 12 bases between. The CDR3, as DNA: TGTGCCAGCAGCTTGGGACACTCGGAGAACACTGAAGCTTTCTTT. It translates to CASSLGHSENTEAFF.

The chain employs TRBV30 and TRBJ1-2; weak D call: TRBD1 (5 bases). V was cut by 3 bases and J by 6 bases, with 14 bases left in between. The CDR3 consists of 13 residues. Germline V gene lookup returns CDR1 GTSNPN and CDR2 SVGIG (reference sequence). CDR3: CAWRLSGAHGYTF. The DNA for the CDR3 is TGTGCCTGGAGGTTAAGTGGGGCCCATGGCTACACCTTC.

The table lists this clonotype with a few counts. The rearrangement uses TRBV29-1 and TRBJ2-5; possibly TRBD2 for D (5 bases). The V end was cut by 1 base, the J end by 7 bases, with 16 bases between. CDR3 size: 14 residues. Germline V gene data show CDR1 as SQVTM and CDR2 as ANQGSEA. The CDR3 spells CSVEVSSGGGTQYF. The CDR3 bases are TGCAGCGTTGAAGTTTCAAGCGGTGGAGGGACCCAGTACTTC.

This clonotype occurred many times. The V call is TRBV3-1, the J call TRBJ2-7, with no clear D. CDR1 LGHDT and CDR2 YNNKEL come from the germline V gene (reference sequence). Trimming removed 1 base at V and 7 bases at J, with 8 bases between. The length of the CDR3 is 12 residues. In nucleotides, the CDR3 is TGTGCCAGCAGCCAAGTAGGTGCGGAGCAGTACTTC. The encoded protein is CASSQVGAEQYF.

About this clonotype: This may stem from a read error, because a much larger clone lies one nucleotide away. Because it lacks the conserved phenylalanine or tryptophan at the end, this CDR3 is likely a read error. The chain is built from TRBV3-1 and TRBJ2-5, with a weak D call TRBD2 (6 bases). The CDR3 covers 12 residues. Germline CDR1 is LGHDT and CDR2 is YNNKEL (reference sequence). Trimming pared 4 bases from V and 4 bases from J, leaving 7 bases between. The CDR3 DNA reads as TGTGCCAGCAGCCTGACTAGAGAGACCCAGTACGTC. It encodes CASSLTRETQYV.

This clonotype was recorded a few times. The chain is built from TRBV10-1 and TRBJ2-3; D unclear. Trimming left V 5 bases short and J 3 bases short, with 9 bases between. The CDR3 runs to 13 residues. Germline CDR1 WNHNN, CDR2 SYGVQD (reference sequence). CDR3 loop: CASSYGETDTQYF. Here the CDR3 DNA reads TGCGCCAGCAGTTATGGAGAGACAGATACGCAGTATTTT.

The V call is TRBV4-3, the J call TRBJ1-2, with D possibly matching TRBD1 (6 bases). Germline lookup yields CDR1 LGHNA and CDR2 YSLEER. The CDR3 length is 14 residues. Deletions cut 2 bases from V and 7 bases from J, with 14 bases between. The CDR3 protein is CASSQMNREGGYTF. The CDR3 coding sequence is TGCGCCAGCAGCCAAATGAACAGGGAGGGTGGCTACACCTTC.

V usage is TRBV29-1 and J usage is TRBJ1-1, with a possible D match to TRBD1 (5 bases). Between the trimmed V and J ends, which lost 2 bases and 1 base, there was a span of 8 bases. This CDR3 spans 13 amino acids. Germline V lookup: CDR1 SQVTM, CDR2 ANQGSEA. DNA for the CDR3: TGCAGCGTTGAACGGCAGGGGAACACTGAAGCTTTCTTT. This translates into CSVERQGNTEAFF.

This clonotype has at least ten counts. J is TRBJ2-2 and V is TRBV7-8; 7 bases are a match to TRBD2. Germline V gene lookup returns CDR1 SGHVS and CDR2 FQNEAQ. The CDR3 contains 16 residues. V lost 5 bases, J lost 3 bases, and 9 bases stayed unmatched. In DNA, the CDR3 is TGTGCCAGCAGCCGGCAGGGAGGGAGGGACACCGGGGAGCTGTTTTTT. It specifies CASSRQGGRDTGELFF.

The chain employs TRBV20-1 and TRBJ2-3, with 12 bases matching TRBD2. This CDR3 region has 14 residues. J gave up 0 bases and V 5 bases, and 0 bases lay outside the gene matches. CDR1 DFQATT and CDR2 SNEGSKA come from the germline V gene (reference sequence). CDR3 protein: CSAGTSGSTDTQYF. Written as DNA, the CDR3 is TGCAGTGCTGGGACTAGCGGGAGCACAGATACGCAGTATTTT.

This clonotype occurred a few times. The rearrangement joins TRBV19 to TRBJ1-1; the D gene is possibly TRBD1 (6 bases). CDR1 LNHDA and CDR2 SQIVND come from the germline V gene (reference sequence). V was trimmed by 7 bases and J by 0 bases, leaving 12 bases between them. This CDR3 is built from 14 residues. The CDR3 nucleotides read TGTGCCAGTAACCGAGGGACAATGAACACTGAAGCTTTCTTT. Amino acid sequence: CASNRGTMNTEAFF.

This clonotype has just a few counts. CDR3 DNA sequence: TGTGCCAGCAGTTTCTTTGAGCTAGCCAAAAACATTCAGTACTTC. Protein: CASSFFELAKNIQYF. The J gene is TRBJ2-4, the V gene TRBV12-3 or TRBV12-4; no clear D gene. The CDR3 covers 15 residues. V dropped 3 bases and J dropped 0 bases, with 9 bases sitting between them.

This clonotype was seen a few times. CDR3 DNA sequence: TGTGCCAGCAGCGTTAGGACAGAATACGAGCAGTACTTC. Its protein is CASSVRTEYEQYF. The gene calls are TRBV9 and TRBJ2-7; a weak D match, TRBD1 (6 bases). The V and J ends lost 2 bases and 4 bases respectively, with 10 bases between them. The germline V gene has CDR1 SGDLS and CDR2 YYNGEE. The CDR3 is made up of 13 amino acids.

The sample holds many counts of this clonotype. The genes are TRBV15 and TRBJ2-3, with D possibly matching TRBD2 (5 bases). CDR1 and CDR2 from the germline V gene are LNHNV and YYDKDF (reference sequence). This CDR3 spans 14 amino acids. Trimming removed 4 bases from V and 4 bases from J, with 12 bases in between. CDR3 residues: CATSTGSRADTQYF. The CDR3 nucleotides read TGTGCCACCAGCACGGGGAGTCGGGCAGATACGCAGTATTTT.

This clonotype was detected many times. The chain uses TRBV12-3 or TRBV12-4 and TRBJ1-5; D unresolved. This CDR3 has 14 amino acids. Between the trimmed V and J ends, which lost 0 bases and 6 bases, there was a span of 9 bases. CDR3 bases: TGTGCCAGCAGTTTAGCGCTAAAGGGTCAGCCCCAGCATTTT. As protein: CASSLALKGQPQHF.

V usage is TRBV20-1 and J usage is TRBJ1-3; tentatively, D is TRBD1 (5 bases). The length of the CDR3 is 13 residues. Trimming took off 6 bases at V and 2 bases at J, with 11 bases between the two ends. Germline CDR1 DFQATT, CDR2 SNEGSKA (reference sequence). The CDR3 is CSAQLRAGNTIYF. The CDR3 nucleotides are TGCAGTGCCCAACTCAGGGCTGGAAACACCATATATTTT.

This clonotype has a count of ten or more. This sequence joins TRBV30 and TRBJ1-1; 7 bases align to TRBD1. Germline V gives CDR1 GTSNPN, CDR2 SVGIG (reference sequence). Trimming took 1 base from V and 0 from J; bases not matched to a gene: 5. The CDR3 runs 15 residues. As DNA, the CDR3 is TGTGCCTGGAGTGAGCGACAGGGAATGAACACTGAAGCTTTCTTT. Protein: CAWSERQGMNTEAFF.

The chain employs TRBV7-2 and TRBJ2-2; D remains unclear. Trimming took 6 bases from V and 6 from J, leaving 11 bases between them. In germline, CDR1 is SGHTA, CDR2 FQGNSA. The CDR3 extends over 13 amino acids. The CDR3 nucleotides read TGTGCCAGCAGAATAACTTGGTCCGGGGAGCTGTTTTTT. Its protein product is CASRITWSGELFF.

The chain uses TRBV5-8 and TRBJ1-5; D gene ambiguous. There are 14 residues in the CDR3. V was trimmed by 2 bases and J by 3 bases, leaving 9 bases between them. Germline-derived CDR1 and CDR2 are SGHTS and YDEGEE. The CDR3 sequence is CASSFKGNNQPQHF. In DNA, the CDR3 is TGTGCCAGCAGCTTCAAGGGAAACAATCAGCCCCAGCATTTT. The full variable domain, in which reference TRBV5-8 and TRBJ1-5 provide the parts outside the CDR3, is EAGVTQSPTHLIKTRGQQATLRCSPISGHTSVYWYQQALGLGLQFLLWYDEGEERNRGNFPPRFSGRQFPNYSSELNVNALELEDSALYLCASSFKGNNQPQHFGDGTRLSIL.